This TCR beta chain was identified during a study of blood T cells in healthy people across ages. The CDR3 length is 13 residues. Germline V gene data show CDR1 as SEHNR and CDR2 as FQNEAQ (reference sequence). Trimming shortened V by 1 base and J by 10 bases, and 8 bases separated the two germline ends. Donors were systemically healthy Caucasian individuals from Russia aged roughly 6 to 95 years. A sample-barcoded 5' primer and a J-beta primer mix were used in a second PCR of about 6 to 11 cycles. TCRdb analysed the 5' RACE reads with MiXCR anew, one entry per CDR3 protein. The repertoire holds about 1,800,000 distinct CDR3 sequences, with 28% as singletons.

The specimen sequenced was blood. The chain recombines TRBV7-9 with TRBJ1-6; D unresolved. The receptor was derived from a woman younger than 45 in good health. The CDR3 loop reads CASSLGVDSPLHF. CDR3 nucleotide sequence: TGTGCCAGCAGCTTAGGGGTGGACTCACCCCTCCACTTT. Using reference TRBV7-9 and TRBJ1-6 for the parts outside the CDR3, the full variable domain is DTGVSQNPRHKITKRGQNVTFRCDPISEHNRLYWYRQTLGQGPEFLTYFQNEAQLEKSRLLSDRFSAERPKGSFSTLEIQRTEQGDSAMYLCASSLGVDSPLHFGNGTRLTVT.